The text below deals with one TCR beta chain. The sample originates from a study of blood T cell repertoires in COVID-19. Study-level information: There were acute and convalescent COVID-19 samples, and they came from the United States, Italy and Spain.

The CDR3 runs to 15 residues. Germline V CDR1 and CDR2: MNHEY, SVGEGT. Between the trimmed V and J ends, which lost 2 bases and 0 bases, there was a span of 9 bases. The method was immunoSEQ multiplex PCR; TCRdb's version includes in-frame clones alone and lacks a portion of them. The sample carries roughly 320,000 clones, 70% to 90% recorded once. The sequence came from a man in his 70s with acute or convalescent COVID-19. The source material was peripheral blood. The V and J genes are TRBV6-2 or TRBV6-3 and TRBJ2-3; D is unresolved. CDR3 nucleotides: TGTGCCAGCAGTTACAGAGCCGTAAGCACAGATACGCAGTATTTT. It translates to CASSYRAVSTDTQYF.